The following is a TCR beta chain sequence with its context. What antigen it recognizes has not been identified. No much larger clone exists at a distance of one base, and base qualities are not known. The High Capacity cDNA Reverse Transcription Kit was used to reverse transcribe all of the isolated RNA, meaning that expressed TCRB transcripts were what got sequenced. Naive, central memory and regulatory T cell samples underwent deep immunoSEQ sequencing, averaging approximately 3.5 million total reads per sample. Sorted cells were lysed in RLT buffer and RNA was extracted with DNase-treated RNeasy Micro or Mini kits, depending on cell number. To prevent cross-contamination, each cell subset was processed individually, whereas patient and healthy donor samples were processed jointly. The immunoSEQ multiplex PCR was used to amplify TCRB sequences from cDNA, generating 87-bp fragments that spanned the CDR3 region. The amplicons were sequenced using the Illumina HiSeq platform. As for the authors' bioinformatics: Synthetic template baselines were used to correct PCR bias computationally, reads within Hamming distance 2 were collapsed together, and singletons that could not be merged were discarded. Reads were aligned against IMGT to assign V, D and J genes, CDR3 length and insertions or deletions at six rearrangement sites. Within each subset, clonotype counts were normalized to sorted cell number, after which true diversity and Gini coefficients were computed with the tcR R package. The overlap coefficient, calculated on TCRB nucleotide sequences, was used to quantify repertoire sharing. As a proxy for the pre-selection repertoire, out-of-frame TCRB sequences from naive cells were analyzed. TCRdb re-hosts the immuneACCESS table, in-frame sequences only. Its copies lack some clones; in the studies checked, an unresolved V gene accounts for under half of them, and the cause for the rest is not known. D and trimming were read from the DNA, whereas the V and J calls and clone size are those reported in that table. The sample table shows just over 450,000 clones, and around 28% are seen once. The ten largest make up around 0.065% of the sample.

This sample stems from a study of beta chain features in type 1 diabetes (dated by TCRdb to 2017 to 2018). Context from the whole study: Mean age, gender distribution, total cell number and subset yield were not different between patients and healthy donors. A total of around 100 million sorted cells were examined across all samples, and RNA yield correlated strongly with the number of cells per subset. In the study, recently diagnosed type 1 diabetes patients and matched healthy donors were compared on the TCRB repertoires of their sorted circulating CD4+ T cell subsets. Regulatory and stem cell-like memory subsets were obtained from only 8 patients and roughly eight healthy donors, while naive and central memory subsets were obtained from all 28 donors.

From the germline V gene, CDR1 is SGHRS and CDR2 is YFSETQ. Its CDR3 holds 13 amino acids, cysteine through phenylalanine. The kept DNA is CDR3 alone, 39 bases in frame from the first base. V is reduced by 0 bases and J by 6 bases, leaving a spacing of 7 bases between them. From each donor, a single peripheral blood sample of about 100 mL on average was drawn into heparinised tubes. A BD FACSAria II and a panel including CD45RO, CCR7, CD25, CD127, CD95 and CD27 were used to sort naive, central memory, regulatory and stem cell-like memory CD4+ T cells. A purity above 95% was achieved for all sorted populations. Right away, PBMCs were isolated by Lymphoprep density gradient centrifugation and were stained directly, with no culture step. So that batch effects would be minimized, each experiment stained and sorted samples in pairs, pairing one healthy donor with one patient. Overall study outcomes, separate from this receptor: PCR may preferentially amplify shorter templates, but because patient and control samples were amplified and corrected together, any resulting skew would affect both groups equally. Type 1 diabetes patients showed a moderate but significant shortening of TCRB CDR3 length in all four CD4+ subsets. Because cDNA was sequenced instead of genomic DNA, activated cells with high expression could be over-represented, although the groups did not differ in activation or CD3 levels. Naive, central memory and regulatory TCRB repertoires appeared to be more alike among patients than among healthy donors. Fewer insertions and more nucleotide deletions at VDJ recombination sites were observed in patients with type 1 diabetes, implying thymic rearrangement abnormalities. Only small numbers of individuals were included in the HLA sub-analyses, which left unresolved whether HLA type had any influence on TCRB rearrangement.

The receptor chain draws on TRBV5-1 and TRBJ2-1; the D segment cannot be called with confidence. The specimen was naive CD4+ T cells from blood. Sample cell subset or site, as interpreted from the label and publication: true naive CD4+ T cells. The TCR sequence derives from a man aged 18 to 30 in good health. DNA sequence: TGCGCCAGCAGCTTGGCCGGAAGCAATGAGCAGTTCTTC. The translation is CASSLAGSNEQFF.